The present entry profiles one TCR beta chain with its context. This sample stems from a study of shared clonotypes between healthy human individuals. Sequenced by immunoSEQ multiplex PCR; TCRdb stores in-frame clones only, minus some. The sample holds some 2.3 million clones; over 85% are singletons and the top ten take approximately 0.4%. The CDR3 runs to 17 residues. The germline CDR1 and CDR2 sequences are SGDLS and YYNGEE. With 0 bases clipped from V and 7 bases from J, the junction kept 13 bases outside the gene matches. The specimen was naive CD4+ T cells from PBMCs. The subset denotes: CD45RA+ positively selected. The receptor was derived from a man aged 18-30 years in good health. Some clones in this sample may be carry-over from other donors' samples. This sequence joins TRBV9 and TRBJ2-7, with 10 bases lining up with TRBD2. Here the CDR3 DNA reads TGTGCCAGCAGCGTAGCTCTAGCGGGAGCCTCACTTGGGGAGCAGTACTTC. Translating gives CASSVALAGASLGEQYF.